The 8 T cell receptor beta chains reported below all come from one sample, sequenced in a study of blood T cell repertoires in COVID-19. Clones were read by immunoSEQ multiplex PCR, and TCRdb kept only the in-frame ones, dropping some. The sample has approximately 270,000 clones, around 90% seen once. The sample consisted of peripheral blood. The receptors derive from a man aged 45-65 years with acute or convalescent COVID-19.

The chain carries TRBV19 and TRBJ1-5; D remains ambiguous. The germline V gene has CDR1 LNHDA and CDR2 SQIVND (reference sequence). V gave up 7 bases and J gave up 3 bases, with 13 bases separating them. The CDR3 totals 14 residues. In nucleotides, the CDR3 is TGTGCCAGTACCACCGCAGGTGACAATCAGCCCCAGCATTTT. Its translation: CASTTAGDNQPQHF. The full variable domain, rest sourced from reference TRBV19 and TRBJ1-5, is DGGITQSPKYLFRKEGQNVTLSCEQNLNHDAMYWYRQDPGQGLRLIYYSQIVNDFQKGDIAEGYSVSREKKESFPLTVTSAQKNPTAFYLCASTTAGDNQPQHFGDGTRLSIL.

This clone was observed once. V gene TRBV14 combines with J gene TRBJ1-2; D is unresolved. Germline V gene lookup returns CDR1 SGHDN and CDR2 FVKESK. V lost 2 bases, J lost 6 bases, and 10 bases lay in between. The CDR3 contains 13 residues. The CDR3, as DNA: TGTGCCAGCAGCCAAAGGAGGCAGGATGGCTACACCTTC. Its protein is CASSQRRQDGYTF. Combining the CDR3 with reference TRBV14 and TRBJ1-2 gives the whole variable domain EAGVTQFPSHSVIEKGQTVTLRCDPISGHDNLYWYRRVMGKEIKFLLHFVKESKQDESGMPNNRFLAERTGGTYSTLKVQPAELEDSGVYFCASSQRRQDGYTFGSGTRLTVV.

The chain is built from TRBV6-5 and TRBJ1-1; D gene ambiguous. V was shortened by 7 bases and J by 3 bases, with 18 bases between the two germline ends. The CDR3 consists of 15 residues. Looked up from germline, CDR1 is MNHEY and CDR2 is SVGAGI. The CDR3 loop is CASKLTRDGYTEAFF. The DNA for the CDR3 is TGTGCCAGCAAGCTAACCCGTGACGGGTACACTGAAGCTTTCTTT.

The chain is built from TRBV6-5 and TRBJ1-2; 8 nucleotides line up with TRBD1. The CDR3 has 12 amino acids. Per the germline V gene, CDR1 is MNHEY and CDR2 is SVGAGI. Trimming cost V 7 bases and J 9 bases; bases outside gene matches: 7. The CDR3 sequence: CASNLQGGSYTF. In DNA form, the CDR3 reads TGTGCCAGCAACCTACAGGGGGGGAGCTACACCTTC.

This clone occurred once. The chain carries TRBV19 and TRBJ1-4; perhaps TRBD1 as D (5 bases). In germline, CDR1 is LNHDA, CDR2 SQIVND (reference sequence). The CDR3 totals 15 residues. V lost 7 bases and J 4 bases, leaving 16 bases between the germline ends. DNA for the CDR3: TGTGCCAGTATGGACAAAGGACGTCTTAATGAAAAACTGTTTTTT. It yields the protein CASMDKGRLNEKLFF.

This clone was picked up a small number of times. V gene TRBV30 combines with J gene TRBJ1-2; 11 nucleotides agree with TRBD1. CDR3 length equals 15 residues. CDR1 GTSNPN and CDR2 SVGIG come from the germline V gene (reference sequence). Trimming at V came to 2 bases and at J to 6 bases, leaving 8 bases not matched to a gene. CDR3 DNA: TGTGCCTGGAGTCCTGAGGACAGGGGGCGTCATGGCTACACCTTC. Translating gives CAWSPEDRGRHGYTF.

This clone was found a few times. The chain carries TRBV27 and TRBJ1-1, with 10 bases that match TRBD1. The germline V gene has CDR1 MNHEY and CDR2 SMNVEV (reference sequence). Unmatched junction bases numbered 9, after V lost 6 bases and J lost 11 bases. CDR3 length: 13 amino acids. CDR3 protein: CASRETGQGRAFF. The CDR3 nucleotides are TGTGCCAGCAGGGAAACGGGACAGGGGAGGGCTTTCTTT.

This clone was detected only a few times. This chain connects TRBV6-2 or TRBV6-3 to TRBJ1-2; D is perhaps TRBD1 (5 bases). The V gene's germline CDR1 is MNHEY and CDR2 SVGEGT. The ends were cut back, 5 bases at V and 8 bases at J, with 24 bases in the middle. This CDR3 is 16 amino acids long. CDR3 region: CASSPRQQLSSEGYTF. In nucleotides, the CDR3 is TGTGCCAGCAGTCCACGACAGCAACTATCCTCGGAAGGCTACACCTTC.